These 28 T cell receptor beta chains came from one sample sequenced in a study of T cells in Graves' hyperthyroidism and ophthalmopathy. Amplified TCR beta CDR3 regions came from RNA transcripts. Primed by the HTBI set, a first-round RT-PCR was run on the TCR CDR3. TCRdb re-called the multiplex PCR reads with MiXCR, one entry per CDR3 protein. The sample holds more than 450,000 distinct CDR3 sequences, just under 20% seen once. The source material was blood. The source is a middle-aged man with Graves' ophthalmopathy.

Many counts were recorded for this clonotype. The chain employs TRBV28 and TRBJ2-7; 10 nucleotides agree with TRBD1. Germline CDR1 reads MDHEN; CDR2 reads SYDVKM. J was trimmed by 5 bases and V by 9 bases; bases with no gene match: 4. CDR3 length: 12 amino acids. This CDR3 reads CASWDRGHEQYF. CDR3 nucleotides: TGTGCCAGTTGGGACAGGGGCCACGAGCAGTACTTC.

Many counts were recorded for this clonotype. CDR3 loop: CASSAFDRGHGYTF. CDR3 DNA: TGTGCCAGCAGCGCATTTGACAGGGGGCATGGCTACACCTTC. The V gene is TRBV7-8, the J gene TRBJ1-2; 10 bases map to TRBD1. The ends lost 5 bases at V and 6 bases at J; junction bases unmatched: 6. The CDR3 has 14 residues. CDR1 and CDR2 from the germline V gene are SGHVS and FQNEAQ.

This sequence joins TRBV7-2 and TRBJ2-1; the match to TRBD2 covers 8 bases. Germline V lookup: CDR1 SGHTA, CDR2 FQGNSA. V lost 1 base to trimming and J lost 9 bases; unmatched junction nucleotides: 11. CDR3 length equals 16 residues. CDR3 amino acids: CASSLGISGAQGEQFF. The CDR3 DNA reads TGTGCCAGCAGCTTAGGTATTAGCGGGGCACAGGGTGAGCAGTTCTTC.

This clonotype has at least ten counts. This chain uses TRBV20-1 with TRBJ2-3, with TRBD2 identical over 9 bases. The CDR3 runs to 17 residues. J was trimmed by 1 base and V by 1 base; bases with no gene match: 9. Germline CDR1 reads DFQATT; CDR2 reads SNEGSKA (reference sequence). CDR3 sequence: CSARGPSGKGGTDTQYF. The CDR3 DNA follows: TGCAGTGCTAGAGGGCCTAGCGGGAAAGGTGGCACAGATACGCAGTATTTT.

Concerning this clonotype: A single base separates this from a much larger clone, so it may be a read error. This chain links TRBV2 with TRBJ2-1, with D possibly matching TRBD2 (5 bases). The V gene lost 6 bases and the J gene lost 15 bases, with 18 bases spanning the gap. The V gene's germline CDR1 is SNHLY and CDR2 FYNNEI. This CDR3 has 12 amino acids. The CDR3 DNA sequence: TGTGCCAGCAGACCATTCCGGGAAGGCTTGTTCTTC. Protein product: CASRPFREGLFF. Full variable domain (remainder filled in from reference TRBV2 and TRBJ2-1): EPEVTQTPSHQVTQMGQEVILRCVPISNHLYFYWYRQILGQKVEFLVSFYNNEISEKSEIFDDQFSVERPDGSNFTLKIRSTKLEDSAMYFCASRPFREGLFFGPGTRLTVL.

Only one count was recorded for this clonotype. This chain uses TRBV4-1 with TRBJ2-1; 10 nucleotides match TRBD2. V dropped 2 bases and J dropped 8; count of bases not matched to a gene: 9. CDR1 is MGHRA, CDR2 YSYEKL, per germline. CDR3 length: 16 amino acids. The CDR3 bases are TGCGCCAGCAGCCAACCAACTAGCGGGATCACACATGAGCAGTTCTTC. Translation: CASSQPTSGITHEQFF.

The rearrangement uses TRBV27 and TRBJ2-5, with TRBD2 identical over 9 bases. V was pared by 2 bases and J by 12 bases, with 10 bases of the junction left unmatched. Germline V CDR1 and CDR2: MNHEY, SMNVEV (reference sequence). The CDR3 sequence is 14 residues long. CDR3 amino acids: CASSLGLAGYPEYF. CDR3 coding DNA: TGTGCCAGCAGTTTAGGGCTAGCGGGATACCCCGAGTACTTC.

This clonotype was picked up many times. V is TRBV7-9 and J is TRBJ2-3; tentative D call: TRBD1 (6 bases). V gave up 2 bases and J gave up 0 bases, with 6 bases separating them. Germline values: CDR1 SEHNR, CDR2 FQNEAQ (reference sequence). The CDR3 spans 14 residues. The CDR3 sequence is CASSLTGSTDTQYF. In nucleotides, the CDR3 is TGTGCCAGCAGCTTAACAGGGAGCACAGATACGCAGTATTTT.

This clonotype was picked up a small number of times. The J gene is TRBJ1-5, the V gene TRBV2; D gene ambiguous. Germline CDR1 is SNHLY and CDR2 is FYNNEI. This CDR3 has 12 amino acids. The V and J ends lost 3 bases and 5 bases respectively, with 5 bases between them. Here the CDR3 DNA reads TGTGCCAGCAGTGATACCGATCAGCCCCAGCATTTT. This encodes CASSDTDQPQHF. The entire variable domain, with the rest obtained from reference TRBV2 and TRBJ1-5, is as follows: EPEVTQTPSHQVTQMGQEVILRCVPISNHLYFYWYRQILGQKVEFLVSFYNNEISEKSEIFDDQFSVERPDGSNFTLKIRSTKLEDSAMYFCASSDTDQPQHFGDGTRLSIL.

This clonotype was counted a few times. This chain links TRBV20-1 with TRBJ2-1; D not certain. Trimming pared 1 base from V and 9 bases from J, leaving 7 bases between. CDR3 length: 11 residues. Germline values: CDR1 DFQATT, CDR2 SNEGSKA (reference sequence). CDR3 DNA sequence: TGCAGTGCTAGAGCGGAGACTGAGCAGTTCTTC. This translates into CSARAETEQFF.

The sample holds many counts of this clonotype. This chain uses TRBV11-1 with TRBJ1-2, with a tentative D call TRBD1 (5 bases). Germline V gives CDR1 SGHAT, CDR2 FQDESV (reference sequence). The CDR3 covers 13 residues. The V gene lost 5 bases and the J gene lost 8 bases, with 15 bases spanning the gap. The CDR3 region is CASSLSTGYGYTF. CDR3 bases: TGTGCCAGCAGCCTCTCAACAGGTTACGGCTACACCTTC.

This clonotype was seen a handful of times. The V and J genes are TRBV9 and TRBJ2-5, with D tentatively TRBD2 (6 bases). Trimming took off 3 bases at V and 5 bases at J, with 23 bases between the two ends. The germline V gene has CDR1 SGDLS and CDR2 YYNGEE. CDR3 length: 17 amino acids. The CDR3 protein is CASSGGEWGASRETQYF. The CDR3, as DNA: TGTGCCAGCAGCGGGGGGGAATGGGGCGCGTCGAGGGAGACCCAGTACTTC.

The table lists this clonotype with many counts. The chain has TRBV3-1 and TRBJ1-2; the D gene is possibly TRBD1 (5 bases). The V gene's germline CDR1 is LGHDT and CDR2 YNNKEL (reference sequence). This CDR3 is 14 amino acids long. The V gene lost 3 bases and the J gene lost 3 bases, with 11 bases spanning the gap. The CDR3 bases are TGTGCCAGCAGCCACGGGATGGGGGACTATGGCTACACCTTC. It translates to CASSHGMGDYGYTF. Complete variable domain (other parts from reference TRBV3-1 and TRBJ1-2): DTAVSQTPKYLVTQMGNDKSIKCEQNLGHDTMYWYKQDSKKFLKIMFSYNNKELIINETVPNRFSPKSPDKAHLNLHINSLELGDSAVYFCASSHGMGDYGYTFGSGTRLTVV.

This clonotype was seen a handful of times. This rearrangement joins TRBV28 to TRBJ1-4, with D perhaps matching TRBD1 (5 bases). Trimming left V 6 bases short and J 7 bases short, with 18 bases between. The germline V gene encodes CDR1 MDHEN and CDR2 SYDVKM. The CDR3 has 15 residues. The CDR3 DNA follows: TGTGCCAGCAGCCCACGGGGGGGGTTAGGTGAAAAACTGTTTTTT. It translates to CASSPRGGLGEKLFF.

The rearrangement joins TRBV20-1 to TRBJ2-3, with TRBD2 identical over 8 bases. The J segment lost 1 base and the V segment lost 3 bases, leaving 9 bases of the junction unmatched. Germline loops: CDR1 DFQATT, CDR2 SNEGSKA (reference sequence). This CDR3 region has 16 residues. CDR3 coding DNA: TGCAGTGCTAGTAATCTTCCAGCGGGAGGCACAGATACGCAGTATTTT. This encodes CSASNLPAGGTDTQYF.

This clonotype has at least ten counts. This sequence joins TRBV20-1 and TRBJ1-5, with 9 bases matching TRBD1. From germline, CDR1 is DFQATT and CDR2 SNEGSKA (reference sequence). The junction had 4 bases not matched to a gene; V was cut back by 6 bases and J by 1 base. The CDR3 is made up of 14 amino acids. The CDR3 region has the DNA TGCAGTGCCAGGGACAGGGAAAGCAATCAGCCCCAGCATTTT. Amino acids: CSARDRESNQPQHF.

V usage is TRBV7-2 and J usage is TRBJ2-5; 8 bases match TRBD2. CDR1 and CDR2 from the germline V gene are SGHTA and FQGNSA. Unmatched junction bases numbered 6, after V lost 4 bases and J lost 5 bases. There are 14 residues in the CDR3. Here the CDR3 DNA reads TGTGCCAGCAGCTCCCGGACTAGCATGGAGACCCAGTACTTC. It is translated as CASSSRTSMETQYF.

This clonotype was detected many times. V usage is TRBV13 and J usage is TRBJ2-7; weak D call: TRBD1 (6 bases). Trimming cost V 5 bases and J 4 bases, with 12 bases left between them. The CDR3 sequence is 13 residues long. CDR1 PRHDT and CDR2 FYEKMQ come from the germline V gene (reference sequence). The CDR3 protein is CASSQDSSYEQYF. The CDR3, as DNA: TGTGCCAGCAGCCAGGACAGCAGTTACGAGCAGTACTTC.

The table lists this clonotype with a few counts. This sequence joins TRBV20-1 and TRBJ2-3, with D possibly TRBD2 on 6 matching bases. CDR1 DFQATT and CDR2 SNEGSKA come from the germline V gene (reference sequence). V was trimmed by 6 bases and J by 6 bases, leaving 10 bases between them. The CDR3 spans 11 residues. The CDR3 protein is CSARRDDTQYF. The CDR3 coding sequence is TGCAGTGCCCGGAGGGATGATACGCAGTATTTT.

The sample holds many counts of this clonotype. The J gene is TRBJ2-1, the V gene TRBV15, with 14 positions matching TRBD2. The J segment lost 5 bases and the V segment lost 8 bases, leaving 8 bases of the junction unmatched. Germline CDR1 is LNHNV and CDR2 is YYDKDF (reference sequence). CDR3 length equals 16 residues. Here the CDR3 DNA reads TGTGCCACCCCCCGACTAGCGGGGGGGCCGGACAATGAGCAGTTCTTC. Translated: CATPRLAGGPDNEQFF.

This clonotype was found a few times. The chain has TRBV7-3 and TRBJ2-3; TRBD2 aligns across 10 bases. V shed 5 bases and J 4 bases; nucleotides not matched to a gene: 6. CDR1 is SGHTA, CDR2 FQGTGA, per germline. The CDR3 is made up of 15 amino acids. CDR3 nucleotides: TGTGCCAGCAGCGTGGCTAGCGGGAGAGCAGATACGCAGTATTTT. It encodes CASSVASGRADTQYF.

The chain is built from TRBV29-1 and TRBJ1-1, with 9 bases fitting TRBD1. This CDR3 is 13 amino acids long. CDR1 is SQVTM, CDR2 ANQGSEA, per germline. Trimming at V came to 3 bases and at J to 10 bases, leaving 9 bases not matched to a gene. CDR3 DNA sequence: TGCAGCGTTGAGGGACAGGGTCATTTTGGAGCTTTCTTT. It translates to CSVEGQGHFGAFF.

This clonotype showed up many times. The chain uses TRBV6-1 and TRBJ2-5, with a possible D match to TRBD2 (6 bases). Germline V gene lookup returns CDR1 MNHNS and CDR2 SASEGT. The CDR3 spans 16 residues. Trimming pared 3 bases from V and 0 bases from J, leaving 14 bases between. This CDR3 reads CASSDRERQYQETQYF. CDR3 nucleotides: TGTGCCAGCAGTGATCGGGAGCGACAGTACCAAGAGACCCAGTACTTC.

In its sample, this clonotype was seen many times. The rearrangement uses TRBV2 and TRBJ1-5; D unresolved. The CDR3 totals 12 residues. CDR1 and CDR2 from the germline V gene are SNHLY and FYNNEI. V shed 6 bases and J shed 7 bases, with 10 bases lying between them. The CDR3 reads CASRKVDQPQHF. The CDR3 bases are TGTGCCAGCAGAAAAGTAGACCAGCCCCAGCATTTT. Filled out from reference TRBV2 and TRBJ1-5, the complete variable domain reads EPEVTQTPSHQVTQMGQEVILRCVPISNHLYFYWYRQILGQKVEFLVSFYNNEISEKSEIFDDQFSVERPDGSNFTLKIRSTKLEDSAMYFCASRKVDQPQHFGDGTRLSIL.

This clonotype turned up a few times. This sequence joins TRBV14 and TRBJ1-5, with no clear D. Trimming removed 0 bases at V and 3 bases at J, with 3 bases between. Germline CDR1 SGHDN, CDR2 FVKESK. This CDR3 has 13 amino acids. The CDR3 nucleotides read TGTGCCAGCAGCCAAGATCACAATCAGCCCCAGCATTTT. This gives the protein CASSQDHNQPQHF.

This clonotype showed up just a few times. The CDR3 nucleotides read TGTGCCAGCAGCAGGACAGATATAGCAACTAATGAAAAACTGTTTTTT. It encodes CASSRTDIATNEKLFF. The V gene is TRBV7-6, the J gene TRBJ1-4; D may be TRBD1 (6 bases). Germline V CDR1 and CDR2: SGHVS, FNYEAQ. The CDR3 sequence is 16 residues long. Between the trimmed V and J ends, which lost 5 bases and 0 bases, there was a span of 13 bases.

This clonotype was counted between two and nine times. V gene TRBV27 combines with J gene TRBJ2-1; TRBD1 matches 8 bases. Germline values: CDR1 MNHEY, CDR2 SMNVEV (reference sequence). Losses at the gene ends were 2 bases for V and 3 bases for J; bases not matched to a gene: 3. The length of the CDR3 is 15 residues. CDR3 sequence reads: CASSLDRGYYNEQFF. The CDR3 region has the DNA TGTGCCAGCAGTTTAGACAGGGGATACTACAATGAGCAGTTCTTC.

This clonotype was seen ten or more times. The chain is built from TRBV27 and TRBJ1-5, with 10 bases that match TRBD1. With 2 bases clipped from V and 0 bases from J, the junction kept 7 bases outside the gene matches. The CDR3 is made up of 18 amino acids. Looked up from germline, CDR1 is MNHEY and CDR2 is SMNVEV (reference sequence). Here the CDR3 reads CASSLRRTGGNSNQPQHF. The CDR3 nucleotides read TGTGCCAGCAGTTTACGACGGACAGGGGGAAATAGCAATCAGCCCCAGCATTTT.